These 6 T cell receptor beta chains came from one sample sequenced in a study of cytomegalovirus exposure and HLA in healthy donors. PCR primers comprised 60 Vbeta and 13 Jbeta primers. Only in-frame clones appear in the TCRdb table, and some are missing; sequencing was by immunoSEQ multiplex PCR. The sample carries 130,000 or so clones, around four fifths recorded once. Sample: PBMCs. The receptors stem from a woman aged 40-49 years in good health and CMV-seronegative.

Details on this clone: One junction end does not reproduce the germline sequence, and a read error may be involved. The V call is TRBV9, the J call TRBJ2-7, with a possible D match to TRBD1 (6 bases). The CDR3 consists of 14 residues. Germline V gene lookup returns CDR1 SGDLS and CDR2 YYNGEE. Written as DNA, the CDR3 is TGTGCCAGCAGCGTAAGACAGGAAAGCTACGGGCAGTACTTC. Amino acids: CASSVRQESYGQYF.

This rearrangement joins TRBV6-5 to TRBJ2-3, with 13 bases fitting TRBD2. The germline V gene has CDR1 MNHEY and CDR2 SVGAGI. V trimming: 6 bases; J trimming: 9 bases; junction bases outside the gene matches: 9. This CDR3 is built from 15 residues. CDR3 sequence: CASSPGTSGIHTQYF. The CDR3 nucleotides are TGTGCCAGCAGCCCCGGGACTAGCGGGATCCACACGCAGTATTTT.

This clone was seen more than once but under ten times. J is TRBJ2-1 and V is TRBV11-2; 8 bases are a match to TRBD2. Trimming removed 6 bases from V and 7 bases from J; junction bases left unmatched: 8. The CDR3 is 14 residues long. Germline V lookup: CDR1 SGHAT, CDR2 FQNNGV. CDR3 in DNA: TGTGCCAGCAGGGAAACTAGCGGAGGGAATGAGCAGTTCTTC. Its translation is CASRETSGGNEQFF.

The chain employs TRBV11-2 and TRBJ2-3, with 7 bases that match TRBD2. This CDR3 is built from 17 residues. V trimming: 1 base; J trimming: 2 bases; junction bases outside the gene matches: 9. Germline V gene sequence: CDR1 SGHAT, CDR2 FQNNGV. The CDR3 here is CASSLGDSSGPTDTQYF. The CDR3 DNA sequence: TGTGCCAGCAGCTTAGGGGACTCTAGCGGACCCACAGATACGCAGTATTTT.

V gene TRBV5-1 combines with J gene TRBJ1-4, with a possible D match to TRBD1 (5 bases). V was shortened by 4 bases and J by 8 bases, with 15 bases between the two germline ends. The CDR3 is 14 amino acids. Germline CDR1 is SGHRS and CDR2 is YFSETQ. CDR3 sequence reads: CASSPGGVWEKLFF. Here the CDR3 DNA reads TGCGCCAGCAGCCCGGGAGGGGTGTGGGAAAAACTGTTTTTT.

This clone was observed a handful of times. Compared with germline, one end of the junction differs, possibly owing to a read error. The V gene is TRBV7-9, the J gene TRBJ2-7; 10 bases align to TRBD2. The CDR3 consists of 16 residues. Germline assignment: CDR1 SEHNR and CDR2 FQNEAQ (reference sequence). In DNA form, the CDR3 reads TGTTCCAGCAGTTGGACTAGCGGCCCAGCCTCCTACGAGCAGTACTTC. It codes for CSSSWTSGPASYEQYF.